This is a list of T cell receptor beta chains from one sample in a study of shared clonotypes between healthy human individuals. The protocol was immunoSEQ multiplex PCR, while the TCRdb copy is restricted to in-frame clones and leaves out a portion. The data show about 2.3 million clones, roughly 92% seen once. The sample taken for sequencing was naive CD4+ T cells from PBMCs. Receptor source: a man between 18 and 29 years old in good health. Some clones in this sample may be carry-over from other donors' samples. Each CDR3 is given with its conserved first and last residue. D genes are given only for firm matches. Some rows have no size entry. The others give once, few or many, or a class for an expanded clone.

j_gene	d_gene	abundance	v_gene	CDR3nt	CDR3aa
TRBJ2-7	-	-	TRBV6-5	TGTGCCACCCTAGGGAAATCGTACGAGCAGTACTTC	CATLGKSYEQYF
TRBJ2-7	-	-	TRBV2	TGTGCCAGCAGCCTAACGGGCCTTACGGACGAGCAGTACTTC	CASSLTGLTDEQYF
TRBJ2-7	TRBD1	-	TRBV28	TGTGCCAGCAGTCCCAGGGGGTTGAGCTCCTACGAGCAGTACTTC	CASSPRGLSSYEQYF
TRBJ2-5	-	-	TRBV5-1	TGCGCCAGCGGAAGGACGGGACAAGAGACCCAGTACTTC	CASGRTGQETQYF
TRBJ2-5	TRBD1	-	TRBV18	TGTGCCAGCTCACTGGGACAGAAAGAGACCCAGTACTTC	CASSLGQKETQYF
TRBJ1-1	-	-	TRBV5-1	TGCGCCAGCAGCTTTCGGAGCGAAAACACTGAAGCTTTCTTT	CASSFRSENTEAFF
TRBJ2-7	-	-	TRBV18	TGTGCCAGCTCACCTTTCGGGAGACTCTACGAGCAGTACTTC	CASSPFGRLYEQYF
TRBJ2-4	-	-	TRBV18	TGTGCCAGCTCCCCAAGGACTGGCGATGGCATTCAGTACTTC	CASSPRTGDGIQYF
TRBJ2-1	-	-	TRBV28	TGTGCCAGCAGTTCCGGCAATGAGCAGTTCTTC	CASSSGNEQFF
TRBJ2-1	-	-	TRBV6-5	TGTGCCAGCAGTTACTCAGGAGGGGAGTTCTTC	CASSYSGGEFF
TRBJ2-7	TRBD1	-	TRBV7-3	TGTGCCAGCAGCTTACTAGGACAGGGGGTAGGCGAGCAGTACTTC	CASSLLGQGVGEQYF
TRBJ2-3	-	-	TRBV4-1	TGCGCCAGCAGCCAAGACCCTCAGGGCCCCACAGATACGCAGTATTTT	CASSQDPQGPTDTQYF
TRBJ2-2	-	once	TRBV15	TGTGCCACCAGCAGATCGGGGGCCGGGGAGCTGTTTTTT	CATSRSGAGELFF
TRBJ2-3	TRBD1	-	TRBV2	TGTGCCAGCAGTGGCCAGGGGGTGAGCACAGATACGCAGTATTTT	CASSGQGVSTDTQYF
TRBJ1-1	-	-	TRBV28	TGTGCCAGCAGTTTGACAGGACCGACTGAAGCTTTCTTT	CASSLTGPTEAFF
TRBJ1-4	-	-	TRBV28	TGTGCCAGCAGTTTTAATGACGGGGGCGAAAAACTGTTTTTT	CASSFNDGGEKLFF
TRBJ2-1	TRBD2	-	TRBV4-1	TGCGCCAGCAGCCAAGTGTCCGGGGCTAGCGGGAGATTTGAGCAGTTCTTC	CASSQVSGASGRFEQFF
TRBJ1-5	-	-	TRBV28	TGTGCCGGCAGTTTATCGGTTAGCGGTCAGCCCCAGCATTTT	CAGSLSVSGQPQHF
TRBJ1-3	-	-	TRBV5-5	TGTGCCAGCAGCTTGCACGGGCAATCAGGGGTCGGAAACACCATATATTTT	CASSLHGQSGVGNTIYF
TRBJ2-3	-	once	TRBV28	TGTGCCAGCAGATTCCGGGATACGCAGTATTTT	CASRFRDTQYF
TRBJ1-2	-	-	TRBV5-1	TGCGCCAGCAGCTTGGAATTTGGCAGGAACTATGGCTACACCTTC	CASSLEFGRNYGYTF
TRBJ2-7	TRBD2	-	TRBV5-1	TGCGCCAGCAGGCCGACTAGCGGGAGTTACGAGCAGTACTTC	CASRPTSGSYEQYF
TRBJ1-2	-	-	TRBV29-1	TGCAGCGTTGAACCCCTGGGAAGGGATGATGGCTACACCTTC	CSVEPLGRDDGYTF
TRBJ2-5	-	-	TRBV5-1	TGCGCCAGCAGCCGCCCCCCGGGCCAAGAGACCCAGTACTTC	CASSRPPGQETQYF
TRBJ1-1	TRBD1	-	TRBV5-1	TGCGCCAGCAGCTTGGGACAGGGGGTAGCTTTCTTT	CASSLGQGVAFF
TRBJ2-5	-	-	TRBV5-4	TGTGCCTGCGGGAAAGGGCGAGAGACCCAGTACTTC	CACGKGRETQYF
TRBJ1-1	-	-	TRBV4-2	TGTGCCAGCAGCCAAGCCCTTCTCGGAACAGGGATTGGCACTGAAGCTTTCTTT	CASSQALLGTGIGTEAFF
TRBJ2-7	TRBD1	-	TRBV29-1	TGCAGCGTTGATCGCATAACAGGGGGCAACGAGCAGTACTTC	CSVDRITGGNEQYF
TRBJ1-1	-	few	TRBV6-5	TGTGCCACCAAAGGAGGGAGTCGGGGAAACACTGAAGCTTTCTTT	CATKGGSRGNTEAFF
TRBJ2-1	-	-	TRBV7-9	TGTGCCAGCAGCTTACCGGCGAGCTCCTACAATGAGCAGTTCTTC	CASSLPASSYNEQFF
TRBJ2-7	TRBD2	-	TRBV4-1	TGCGCCAGCAGCCAAGGTCGAGCGGGAGATCGCGAGCAGTACTTC	CASSQGRAGDREQYF
TRBJ2-5	TRBD2	once	TRBV7-9	TGTGCCAGCAGCGTAGGGGGGACTAGCGGGAGCGGAGAGACCCAGTACTTC	CASSVGGTSGSGETQYF
TRBJ2-1	-	-	TRBV7-3	TGTGCCAGCAGCTCGGAACCGGGACCGATCAATGAGCAGTTCTTC	CASSSEPGPINEQFF
TRBJ1-2	TRBD1	-	TRBV5-6	TGTGCCAGCAGCTTATCCGGGACAGGGGGTTATGGCTACACCTTC	CASSLSGTGGYGYTF
TRBJ2-7	-	-	TRBV11-2	TGTGCCAGCAGCCCACTAAGGGTGGGAGTTCACGAGCAGTACTTC	CASSPLRVGVHEQYF
TRBJ1-2	TRBD1	-	TRBV7-9	TGTGCCAGCAGCTTCCACAGGACAGGGAGGACATGGGATGGCTACACCTTC	CASSFHRTGRTWDGYTF
TRBJ2-7	TRBD2	-	TRBV15	TGTGCCACCAGCAGCTCCCTAGCGGTTGGGCTCTACGAGCAGTACTTC	CATSSSLAVGLYEQYF
TRBJ2-4	-	-	TRBV5-4	TGTGCCAGCAGCTTGGGGGATCTGCTAGCCAAAAACATTCAGTACTTC	CASSLGDLLAKNIQYF
TRBJ2-3	-	-	TRBV5-4	TGTGCCAGCAGCCCGAGCTCGGTCAGCACAGATACGCAGTATTTT	CASSPSSVSTDTQYF
TRBJ1-5	-	-	TRBV27	TGTGCCAGCAGCCTGAGGTATAGCAATCAGCCCCAGCATTTT	CASSLRYSNQPQHF
TRBJ1-5	-	-	TRBV18	TGTGCCAGCTCACCAGCCATAGCAGGGGTTCTTTCCCAGCATTTT	CASSPAIAGVLSQHF
TRBJ2-3	-	-	TRBV9	TGTGCCAGCAGCGTAGGGCTGGGGAACACAGATACGCAGTATTTT	CASSVGLGNTDTQYF
TRBJ1-2	TRBD1	once	TRBV2	TGTGCCAGCAGTGATTGGGACAGGGGGCAGGTCTATGGCTACACCTTC	CASSDWDRGQVYGYTF
TRBJ1-5	-	-	TRBV9	TGTGCCAGCAGCGTAGACTTCAATCAGCCCCAGCATTTT	CASSVDFNQPQHF
TRBJ2-2	-	-	TRBV7-2	TGTGCCAGCAGGCCATTACTAGTTTCGCGCACCGGGGAGCTGTTTTTT	CASRPLLVSRTGELFF
TRBJ1-4	TRBD1	-	TRBV27	TGTGCCAGCAGTACCGGACAGGGGAGGGCAACTAATGAAAAACTGTTTTTT	CASSTGQGRATNEKLFF
TRBJ2-1	TRBD2	-	TRBV5-6	TGTGCCAGCAGCTCGAGTAGCGGGAGTGGCAATGAGCAGTTCTTC	CASSSSSGSGNEQFF
TRBJ2-1	-	-	TRBV18	TGTGCCAGCTCCCCGGACAGCCAGACTCTTCCAGGGGAGTTCTTC	CASSPDSQTLPGEFF
TRBJ2-7	-	-	TRBV5-1	TGCGCCAGCAGCTTGGCCGCAGGGAATTACTACGAGCAGTACTTC	CASSLAAGNYYEQYF
TRBJ2-7	-	-	TRBV28	TGTGCCAGCAGCCTCGTGGGGTACGAGCAGTACTTC	CASSLVGYEQYF
TRBJ1-2	TRBD1	-	TRBV10-3	TGTGCCATCAGTGAGACAGGGGACTCCTATGGCTACACCTTC	CAISETGDSYGYTF
TRBJ2-1	-	-	TRBV7-2	TGTGCCAGCAGCTTATCTTCGGGTCAACCCTACAATGAGCAGTTCTTC	CASSLSSGQPYNEQFF